One sample yielded the 31 T cell receptor beta chains listed below, sequenced in a study of metastatic and nonmetastatic thyroid tumors. Before thyroid surgery, none of the patients had received any treatment. TCRdb used MiXCR to call clones anew from the PCR reads. The sample has about 36,000 clones, under 25% seen once. The sample consisted of blood. These TCRs come from a female donor with papillary thyroid cancer or a benign thyroid nodule (not recorded which). Some clones in this sample may be carry-over from other donors' samples.

V gene TRBV11-3 combines with J gene TRBJ2-3; D gene uncertain. CDR3 length: 14 residues. Trimming took off 3 bases at V and 2 bases at J, with 9 bases between the two ends. Germline V CDR1 and CDR2: SGHNT, YENEEA. The CDR3 sequence is CASSFAQFTDTQYF. CDR3 nucleotide sequence: TGTGCCAGCAGCTTTGCGCAGTTCACAGATACGCAGTATTTT.

This clone was seen only a few times. Sequence at one end of the junction differs from germline and may be a read error. The chain employs TRBV12-3 or TRBV12-4 and TRBJ2-7; D unclear. CDR3 length equals 12 residues. The CDR3 here is CASSREFYEQCF. In DNA form, the CDR3 reads TGTGCCAGCAGTCGCGAATTCTACGAGCAGTGCTTC.

Comments on this clone: A read error may produce the germline difference seen at one junction end. This chain links TRBV6-1 with TRBJ2-3; the D gene is possibly TRBD2 (5 bases). The CDR3 extends over 13 amino acids. From germline, CDR1 is MNHNS and CDR2 SASEGT. CDR3 sequence reads: CASKWESTDTQYF. The DNA for the CDR3 is TGTGCCAGCAAGTGGGAGAGCACGGATACGCAGTATTTT.

The genes are TRBV18 and TRBJ2-2; TRBD1 is a possible D gene (5 bases). V lost 3 bases to trimming and J lost 1 base, with 9 bases between them. CDR3 size: 15 residues. Germline CDR1 is KGHSH and CDR2 is LQKENI. The chain's CDR3 is CASSPGQMNTGELFF. The CDR3 DNA reads as TGTGCCAGCTCACCGGGGCAGATGAACACCGGGGAGCTGTTTTTT.

This clone was seen at least ten times. The chain links TRBV2 to TRBJ2-1; 8 nucleotides match TRBD2. The J segment lost 4 bases and the V segment lost 8 bases, leaving 4 bases of the junction unmatched. Germline CDR1 and CDR2: SNHLY and FYNNEI. The CDR3 sequence is 13 residues long. The CDR3 coding sequence is TGTGCCAGCCTAGCGGGTATTTACAATGAGCAGTTCTTC. It is translated as CASLAGIYNEQFF. Full variable domain (missing parts from reference TRBV2 and TRBJ2-1): EPEVTQTPSHQVTQMGQEVILRCVPISNHLYFYWYRQILGQKVEFLVSFYNNEISEKSEIFDDQFSVERPDGSNFTLKIRSTKLEDSAMYFCASLAGIYNEQFFGPGTRLTVL.

V gene TRBV11-2 combines with J gene TRBJ1-3; D is perhaps TRBD1 (5 bases). The germline V gene encodes CDR1 SGHAT and CDR2 FQNNGV. This CDR3 is built from 16 residues. With 5 bases removed from V and 3 bases from J, the gap between germline ends came to 17 bases. The CDR3 DNA is TGTGCCAGCAGCGTGCACTCAGGGCAATATGGAAACACCATATATTTT. Protein: CASSVHSGQYGNTIYF.

This clone was counted ten times or more. The chain couples TRBV29-1 to TRBJ2-1, with 9 bases aligning to TRBD2. V gave up 3 bases and J gave up 8 bases; unmatched junction bases: 11. The CDR3 is 15 residues long. Germline CDR1 reads SQVTM; CDR2 reads ANQGSEA. The CDR3 bases are TGCAGCGTTGAGGGTGGCCTAGCGGGGAGGGATGAGCAGTTCTTC. This encodes CSVEGGLAGRDEQFF.

In its sample, this clone was seen many times. The chain links TRBV9 to TRBJ1-6, with D perhaps matching TRBD1 (5 bases). Germline V CDR1 and CDR2: SGDLS, YYNGEE. The V end was cut by 0 bases, the J end by 9 bases, with 13 bases between. The CDR3 has 15 residues. As DNA, the CDR3 is TGTGCCAGCAGCGTAGGGACGGGGGGTAGTTCACCCCTCCACTTT. Translation gives CASSVGTGGSSPLHF.

This clone was seen only a few times. The junction differs from germline at one of its ends, possibly a read error. The gene calls are TRBV19 and TRBJ2-1; D gene uncertain. The germline V gene encodes CDR1 LNHDA and CDR2 SQIVND (reference sequence). This CDR3 has 15 residues. The CDR3 protein is CASSKYSSSYNEQLF. The DNA of the CDR3 is TGTGCCAGTAGTAAATACAGTAGCTCCTACAATGAGCAGCTCTTC.

This clone was seen many times. The V call is TRBV11-1, the J call TRBJ2-2, with no clear D. Germline V gives CDR1 SGHAT, CDR2 FQDESV (reference sequence). The V gene lost 1 base and the J gene lost 4 bases, with 16 bases spanning the gap. The length of the CDR3 is 17 residues. The DNA for the CDR3 is TGTGCCAGCAGCTTAGGTCGGGCAAGGCTTTCCACCGGGGAGCTGTTTTTT. Residues: CASSLGRARLSTGELFF.

This clone turned up a few times. This chain connects TRBV15 to TRBJ2-7, with 10 bases matching TRBD1. The J segment lost 5 bases and the V segment lost 0 bases, leaving 7 bases of the junction unmatched. CDR3 size: 16 residues. The germline CDR1 and CDR2 sequences are LNHNV and YYDKDF (reference sequence). DNA of the CDR3: TGTGCCACCAGCAGAGATCACGGGACAGGGGAACACGAGCAGTACTTC. Translated, it gives CATSRDHGTGEHEQYF.

The rearrangement joins TRBV30 to TRBJ1-2; D is possibly TRBD1 (6 bases). Trimming cost V 1 base and J 8 bases, with 14 bases left between them. The CDR3 loop spans 13 amino acids. Looked up from germline, CDR1 is GTSNPN and CDR2 is SVGIG (reference sequence). The CDR3 sequence: CAWSADRSGGYTF. CDR3 DNA sequence: TGTGCCTGGAGTGCTGACAGGTCGGGAGGCTACACCTTC.

Note on this clone: One end of the junction does not line up with germline, which may come from a read error. The chain links TRBV19 to TRBJ1-2; D gene uncertain. Germline loops: CDR1 LNHDA, CDR2 SQIVND (reference sequence). The CDR3 is made up of 12 amino acids. CDR3 sequence reads: CVSSISIGGYTF. The CDR3 DNA is TGTGTCAGTAGTATTAGCATTGGTGGATACACCTTC.

In its sample, this clone was seen many times. The chain has TRBV25-1 and TRBJ1-2; no definite D call. This CDR3 is 12 amino acids long. Trimming shortened V by 4 bases and J by 3 bases, and 6 bases separated the two germline ends. The V gene's germline CDR1 is MGHDK and CDR2 SYGVNS. CDR3 sequence: CASSGYDYGYTF. CDR3 DNA sequence: TGTGCCAGCAGTGGATACGACTATGGCTACACCTTC.

As regards this clone: One end of the junction is discordant with germline, which a read error may explain. The chain uses TRBV2 and TRBJ2-1; D gene ambiguous. The germline gives CDR1 SNHLY, CDR2 FYNNEI. The CDR3 extends over 13 amino acids. The CDR3 DNA sequence: TGTGCCACTGAATGGCGGTCGTACAATGAGAAGTTCTTC. As protein: CATEWRSYNEKFF.

The V gene is TRBV6-2 or TRBV6-3, the J gene TRBJ1-5; D is unclear. Between the trimmed V and J ends, which lost 5 bases and 5 bases, there was a span of 10 bases. The CDR3 runs to 13 residues. Germline assignment: CDR1 MNHEY and CDR2 SVGEGT. CDR3 DNA: TGTGCCAGCAGTCAATCCATCCATCAGCCCCAGCATTTT. Translating it yields CASSQSIHQPQHF.

The V and J genes are TRBV6-1 and TRBJ2-7; tentatively, D is TRBD1 (6 bases). V lost 4 bases, J lost 9 bases, and 16 bases lay in between. The CDR3 runs to 13 residues. Germline V gene lookup returns CDR1 MNHNS and CDR2 SASEGT. The CDR3 coding sequence is TGTGCCAGCAGTGGATCGCTTGGGGGCGGGCAGTACTTC. Amino acid sequence: CASSGSLGGGQYF.

The genes are TRBV11-2 and TRBJ2-1; D is perhaps TRBD1 or TRBD2 (5 bases each). Germline loops: CDR1 SGHAT, CDR2 FQNNGV. The CDR3 has 14 residues. V lost 7 bases to trimming and J lost 8 bases, with 18 bases between them. CDR3 sequence reads: CASIPSWGIDEQFF. CDR3 DNA: TGTGCCAGCATCCCCAGTTGGGGGATCGATGAGCAGTTCTTC.

Of note for this clone: The junction departs from the called germline gene at one end, perhaps through a read error. The chain employs TRBV27 and TRBJ1-1; D not resolved. Germline CDR1 reads MNHEY; CDR2 reads SMNVEV (reference sequence). This CDR3 region has 15 residues. The CDR3 protein is CAISFVVGLKTEAFF. CDR3 in DNA: TGTGCCATCAGTTTCGTTGTCGGCTTAAAGACTGAAGCTTTCTTT.

This clone occurred many times. J is TRBJ1-6 and V is TRBV20-1; D gene ambiguous. From germline, CDR1 is DFQATT and CDR2 SNEGSKA (reference sequence). The CDR3 length is 12 residues. The V gene lost 5 bases and the J gene lost 14 bases, with 16 bases spanning the gap. The chain's CDR3 is CSAVFRTNTLHF. The CDR3 nucleotides are TGCAGTGCTGTTTTTCGTACAAACACCCTCCACTTT.

This clone was detected many times. Its ends do not fully match the called genes, so a read error is possible. The rearrangement links TRBV6-1 to TRBJ2-1; D uncertain. Germline V CDR1 and CDR2: MNHNS, SASEGT. The CDR3 runs 15 residues. The CDR3 loop is CASSVTWMDANKQFF. The DNA of the CDR3 is TGTGCCAGCAGTGTGACGTGGATGGATGCCAATAAGCAGTTCTTC.

This clone was observed at least ten times. The chain employs TRBV19 and TRBJ1-5; 7 bases agree with TRBD1. V lost 4 bases to trimming and J lost 2 bases; unmatched junction nucleotides: 5. The V gene's germline CDR1 is LNHDA and CDR2 SQIVND (reference sequence). The length of the CDR3 is 15 residues. CDR3 in amino acids: CASSTWDSGNQPQHF. The CDR3 DNA sequence: TGTGCCAGTAGTACTTGGGACAGCGGCAATCAGCCCCAGCATTTT.

The chain carries TRBV18 and TRBJ1-2; 9 nucleotides line up with TRBD1. The V segment lost 8 bases and the J segment 5 bases; nucleotides outside the gene matches: 6. From germline, CDR1 is KGHSH and CDR2 LQKENI. The CDR3 is 13 amino acids. This CDR3 reads CASTLGQGYGYTF. DNA for the CDR3: TGTGCCAGCACCCTCGGACAGGGGTATGGCTACACCTTC. Supplemented by reference TRBV18 and TRBJ1-2, the full variable domain reads NAGVMQNPRHLVRRRGQEARLRCSPMKGHSHVYWYRQLPEEGLKFMVYLQKENIIDESGMPKERFSAEFPKEGPSILRIQQVVRGDSAAYFCASTLGQGYGYTFGSGTRLTVV.

This clone came up many times. This CDR3 is CASSGPMGTGELFF. In nucleotides, the CDR3 is TGTGCCAGCAGTGGTCCCATGGGGACCGGGGAGCTGTTTTTT. The chain couples TRBV28 to TRBJ2-2, with D hard to call. The germline V gene has CDR1 MDHEN and CDR2 SYDVKM. V lost 5 bases, J lost 5 bases, and 12 bases lay in between. The CDR3 has 14 residues.

This clone was seen many times. The chain uses TRBV24-1 and TRBJ2-3; possible D gene TRBD2, 5 bases. Trimming stripped 8 bases from V and 5 bases from J, with 19 bases between. This CDR3 spans 15 amino acids. Germline-derived CDR1 and CDR2 are KGHDR and SFDVKD. In DNA form, the CDR3 reads TGTGCCACCAACGAGGGAACCGGTCCTCAAGATACGCAGTATTTT. As protein: CATNEGTGPQDTQYF.

This clone was seen at least ten times. The genes are TRBV7-2 and TRBJ2-1; D possibly uses TRBD1 or TRBD2 (5 bases each). V lost 1 base, J lost 7 bases, and 11 bases lay in between. Germline CDR1 reads SGHTA; CDR2 reads FQGNSA. CDR3 length: 14 residues. The CDR3 loop reads CASSLVGEGNEQFF. CDR3 in DNA: TGTGCCAGCAGCTTAGTCGGAGAGGGGAATGAGCAGTTCTTC.

This clone was picked up a small number of times. This sequence joins TRBV24-1 and TRBJ2-3; no definite D call. The V end lost 4 bases, the J end lost 0 bases, and 13 bases lay between the germline ends. CDR3 length equals 16 residues. Germline CDR1 and CDR2: KGHDR and SFDVKD. Here the CDR3 DNA reads TGTGCCACCAGTGACCCCCTGGGCGCTAGCACAGATACGCAGTATTTT. This gives the protein CATSDPLGASTDTQYF.

This sequence joins TRBV6-1 and TRBJ1-2; possible D gene TRBD1, 6 bases. The CDR3 sequence is 13 residues long. The V and J ends lost 6 bases and 2 bases respectively, with 10 bases between them. The germline V gene encodes CDR1 MNHNS and CDR2 SASEGT. CDR3 in DNA: TGTGCCAGCAGCCGGGGGGCGAACTATGGCTACACCTTC. The encoded protein is CASSRGANYGYTF.

This clone has at least ten counts. The chain uses TRBV27 and TRBJ2-3, with 12 bases identical to TRBD2. This CDR3 has 13 amino acids. CDR1 and CDR2 from the germline V gene are MNHEY and SMNVEV (reference sequence). V gave up 7 bases and J gave up 7 bases; unmatched junction bases: 3. CDR3 DNA: TGTGCCAGCAAACTAGCGGGAGGTAATACGCAGTATTTT. This sequence encodes CASKLAGGNTQYF.

This clone was counted ten times or more. The chain carries TRBV20-1 and TRBJ2-7; weak D call: TRBD1 (5 bases). CDR3 length: 15 residues. Germline values: CDR1 DFQATT, CDR2 SNEGSKA (reference sequence). V was cut by 0 bases and J by 4 bases, with 16 bases left in between. CDR3 sequence reads: CSARDPSVPGYEQYF. The CDR3 nucleotides read TGCAGTGCTAGAGATCCGTCAGTCCCAGGGTACGAGCAGTACTTC.

This clone was observed a handful of times. The junction does not match germline at one end; this may be a read error. The rearrangement joins TRBV27 to TRBJ2-7; D gene unclear. CDR3 length: 14 amino acids. Germline CDR1 MNHEY, CDR2 SMNVEV (reference sequence). In DNA form, the CDR3 reads TGTACCAGCAATTTATGGGGAAGTCGGGACGAGCAGTACTTC. This translates into CTSNLWGSRDEQYF.